Below, one TCR beta chain is given with its context. This specimen belongs to a study of T cells expressing NK-cell markers. In the study overall: It was sorted CD3+CD56+NKG2C+, CD3+CD56+NKG2C- and CD3+CD56-NKG2C+ T cells that supplied the TCR beta repertoires.

TCRdb re-called the 5' RACE reads; every CDR3 protein appears as one record, without DNA. This listing includes 300,000 to 500,000 distinct CDR3 sequences. CDR1 and CDR2 from the germline V gene are SGHAT and FQNNGV. The CDR3 is 14 amino acids. This chain joins TRBV11-2 and TRBJ2-2. The clonotype comes from a woman between 50 and 59 years old in good health. Specimen: blood T cells: a sorted CD56 or NKG2C T cell subset, CD4+ or CD8+ T cells, or bulk PBMC T cells (not recorded which). This chain's CDR3 is CASSLDANTGELFF.